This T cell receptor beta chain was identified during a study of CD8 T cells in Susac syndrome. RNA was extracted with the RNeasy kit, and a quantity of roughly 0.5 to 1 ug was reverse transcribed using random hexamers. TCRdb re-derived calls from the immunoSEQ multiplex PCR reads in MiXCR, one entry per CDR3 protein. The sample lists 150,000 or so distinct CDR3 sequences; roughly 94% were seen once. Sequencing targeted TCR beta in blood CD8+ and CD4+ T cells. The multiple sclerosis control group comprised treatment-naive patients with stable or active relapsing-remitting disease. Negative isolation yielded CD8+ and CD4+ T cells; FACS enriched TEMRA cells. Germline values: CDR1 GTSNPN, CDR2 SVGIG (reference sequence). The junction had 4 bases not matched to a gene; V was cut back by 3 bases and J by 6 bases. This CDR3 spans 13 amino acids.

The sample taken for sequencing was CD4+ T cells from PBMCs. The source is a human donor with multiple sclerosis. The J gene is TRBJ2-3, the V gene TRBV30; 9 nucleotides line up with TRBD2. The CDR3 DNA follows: TGTGCCTGGAGAGGGACTAGCATTGATACGCAGTATTTT. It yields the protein CAWRGTSIDTQYF.